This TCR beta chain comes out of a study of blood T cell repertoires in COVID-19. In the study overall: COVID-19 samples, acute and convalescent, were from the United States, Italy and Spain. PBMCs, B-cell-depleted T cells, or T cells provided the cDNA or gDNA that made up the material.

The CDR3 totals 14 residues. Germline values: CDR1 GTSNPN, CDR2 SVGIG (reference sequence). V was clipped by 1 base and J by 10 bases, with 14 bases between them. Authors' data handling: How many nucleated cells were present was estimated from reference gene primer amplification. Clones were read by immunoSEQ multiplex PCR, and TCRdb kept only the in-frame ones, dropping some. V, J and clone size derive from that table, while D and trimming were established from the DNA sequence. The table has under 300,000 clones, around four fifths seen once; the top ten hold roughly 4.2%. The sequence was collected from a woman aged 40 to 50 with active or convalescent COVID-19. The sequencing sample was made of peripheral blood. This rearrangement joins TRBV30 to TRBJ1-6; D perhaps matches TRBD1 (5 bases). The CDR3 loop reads CAWSASQGTSPLHF. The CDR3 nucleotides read TGTGCCTGGAGTGCCAGTCAGGGAACGTCACCCCTCCACTTT.